This is a list of T cell receptor beta chains from one sample in a study of blood T cell repertoires in COVID-19. Assay used: immunoSEQ multiplex PCR; TCRdb lists only in-frame clones, some missing. Here the sample spans fewer than 200,000 clones, roughly 84% being singletons. The sample consisted of PBMCs or T cells enriched from blood (not recorded which). The origin of the receptors is a woman aged 25 to 39 who had been exposed to COVID-19. Each CDR3 is given without its conserved first and last residue. The D gene is left open where the match is weak.

d_call	v_call	j_call	cdr3_aa
TRBD1	TRBV5-6	TRBJ1-1	ASIVTGGAEAF
TRBD1	TRBV6-2/TRBV6-3	TRBJ1-2	ASSRAARQGGSGYT
.	TRBV29-1	TRBJ1-1	SVDRAF
TRBD2	TRBV19	TRBJ2-1	ASSITSGRYNEQF
TRBD1	TRBV29-1	TRBJ1-2	SAHATGGGGYT
.	TRBV21-1	TRBJ1-5	ASSTSGQGARKNNQPQH
TRBD1	TRBV2	TRBJ1-6	ASSDRGLAPLH
TRBD1	TRBV9	TRBJ1-2	ASSAFTGQGDYVYT
TRBD1	TRBV19	TRBJ2-5	ASTPTGNQETQY
.	TRBV12-3/TRBV12-4	TRBJ1-2	ASSLASNRGYT
.	TRBV19	TRBJ2-2	ASSRLENTGELF
.	TRBV24-1	TRBJ2-5	ATSEANQETQY
TRBD1	TRBV11-2	TRBJ1-2	ASSADRGQGYGYT
.	TRBV11-3	TRBJ2-1	ASSSQGYNEQF
.	TRBV28	TRBJ1-5	ASSLPTDYQPQH
TRBD1	TRBV5-4	TRBJ1-2	ASSLWTTGGSGYT
TRBD1	TRBV7-2	TRBJ1-2	ASSIGQGNYGYT
.	TRBV3-1/TRBV3-2	TRBJ1-2	ASSENYGYT
TRBD2	TRBV27	TRBJ2-7	ASSFGGGASGEQY
.	TRBV9	TRBJ2-3	ASSVELNTDTQY
.	TRBV11-2	TRBJ2-5	ASSLVLQMETQY
TRBD1	TRBV9	TRBJ2-5	ASSGTGKGFQETQY
.	TRBV5-1	TRBJ2-3	ASSSSSGFTDTQY
.	TRBV11-2	TRBJ2-7	ASSLDEGVSYEQY
.	TRBV5-4	TRBJ2-3	APGDFSTDTQY
.	TRBV19	TRBJ2-5	ASSFWSPGETQY
.	TRBV28	TRBJ2-4	ASSEPWGGLAKNIQY
.	TRBV6-2/TRBV6-3	TRBJ1-5	ASSKWEVKSNQPQH
TRBD2	TRBV4-1	TRBJ2-7	ASRLAGADEQY
.	TRBV5-1	TRBJ1-1	ASSEGTRGGMSDTEAF
.	TRBV19	TRBJ1-1	ASSTQTPVTEAF
TRBD1	TRBV7-2	TRBJ1-2	ASSPNLTGGSSYGYT
.	TRBV7-8	TRBJ1-1	ASSSTGSWTEAF
.	TRBV5-6	TRBJ1-2	ASSLLANYGYT
.	TRBV7-2	TRBJ2-7	ASSQGTGGGYEQY
.	TRBV5-1	TRBJ1-4	ASSLAGVGKLF
.	TRBV4-2	TRBJ1-1	ASSQVTSSPTEAF
.	TRBV27	TRBJ1-1	ASSLSMGGGLTEAF
.	TRBV6-6	TRBJ1-3	ASSYPTDSSGNTIY
TRBD1	TRBV7-9	TRBJ1-3	ASSGPPQGGNTIY
.	TRBV12-5	TRBJ2-7	ASGEDQVWREQY
TRBD1	TRBV27	TRBJ1-6	ASSLSTGSGSPLH
TRBD1	TRBV18	TRBJ1-4	ASSPSQGAEGEKLF
.	TRBV15	TRBJ1-2	ATSSRRRGTVYGYT
.	TRBV19	TRBJ2-5	ASAKRQTQY
.	TRBV29-1	TRBJ2-2	SVETAQTGELF